This T cell receptor beta chain was retrieved from a study of OX40 agonist ivuxolimab in advanced cancers. As for the study in general: People who had prior anti-PD-1, anti-PD-L1 or anti-CTLA-4 therapy could take part, and under 50% had some. Partial responses were achieved by three patients: one hepatocellular carcinoma, two cutaneous melanoma. Study observations and caveats: CD4+ and CD8+ blood T cells expanded clonally by week 6 at 0.1 to 3.0 mg/kg. Among T cells, CD8+ cells averaged more expanded clones than CD4+ cells.

Remarks on this clone: Its target is unknown.

Sequencing was performed with immunoSEQ multiplex PCR; in TCRdb, only in-frame clones are kept and a portion is missing. Among roughly 53,000 clones listed, around four fifths were seen once. The CDR3 spans 13 residues. Trimming took 1 base from V and 5 from J; bases not matched to a gene: 1. Germline V lookup: CDR1 LNHDA, CDR2 SQIVND (reference sequence). The TCR sequence derives from an adult with an advanced solid tumor such as melanoma, head and neck, liver or kidney cancer. The sequenced sample was CD4+ or CD8+ T cells sorted from blood, obtained in a trial of the OX40 agonist ivuxolimab. The rearrangement uses TRBV19 and TRBJ2-5, with 7 positions matching TRBD2. The CDR3, as DNA: TGTGCCAGTAGTATAGCGGGGGGTGAGACCCAGTACTTC. It is translated as CASSIAGGETQYF.